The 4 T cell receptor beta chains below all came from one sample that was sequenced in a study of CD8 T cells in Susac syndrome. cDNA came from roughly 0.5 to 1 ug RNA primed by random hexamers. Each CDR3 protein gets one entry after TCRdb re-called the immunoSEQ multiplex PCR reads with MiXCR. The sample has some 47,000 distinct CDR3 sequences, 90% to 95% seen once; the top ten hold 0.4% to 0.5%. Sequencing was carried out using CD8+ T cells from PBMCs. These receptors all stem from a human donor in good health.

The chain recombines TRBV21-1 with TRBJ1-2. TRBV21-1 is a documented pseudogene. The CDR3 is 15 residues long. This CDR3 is CASSKGRPHGYGYTF. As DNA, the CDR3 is TGTGCCAGCAGCAAAGGGCGGCCGCACGGCTATGGCTACACCTTC.

Here the CDR3 DNA reads TGCGCCAGCAGCCCGACAGGGAGGAATGAGCAGTTCTTC. It is translated as CASSPTGRNEQFF. The chain links TRBV10-2 to TRBJ2-1; perhaps TRBD1 as D (7 bases). Germline loops: CDR1 WSHSY, CDR2 SAAADI. The V gene lost 6 bases and the J gene lost 7 bases, with 13 bases spanning the gap. CDR3 length: 13 residues.

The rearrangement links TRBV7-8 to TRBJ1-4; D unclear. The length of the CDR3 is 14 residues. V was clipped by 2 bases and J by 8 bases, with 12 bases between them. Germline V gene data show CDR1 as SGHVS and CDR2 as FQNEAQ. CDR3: CASSLTGRKEKLFF. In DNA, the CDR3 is TGTGCCAGCAGCTTAACCGGGAGAAAGGAAAAACTGTTTTTT.

The CDR3: CASSYSLQGGEQYF. CDR3 DNA: TGTGCCAGCAGTTACTCTCTCCAGGGTGGCGAGCAGTACTTC. The chain recombines TRBV6-5 with TRBJ2-7; D might be TRBD1 (5 bases). V lost 0 bases and J lost 6, with 12 bases in between. The CDR3 consists of 14 residues. The germline CDR1 and CDR2 sequences are MNHEY and SVGAGI.